This T cell receptor (beta chain) was sequenced in a study of blood T cell repertoires in COVID-19. On the study more broadly: Material from acute and convalescent COVID-19 was sourced from the United States, Italy and Spain.

TCRdb's copy holds only in-frame clones and misses some; the assay was immunoSEQ multiplex PCR. The sample consists of roughly 90,000 clones, roughly 90% of them appearing once. Germline V gene data show CDR1 as SGHVS and CDR2 as FQNEAQ. Trimming pared 5 bases from V and 7 bases from J, leaving 3 bases between. CDR3 length equals 10 residues. The origin of this receptor is a man aged 50-60 years with COVID-19, enrolled during active disease. Sequencing input: peripheral blood. V usage is TRBV7-8 and J usage is TRBJ2-1; D is unresolved. In DNA, the CDR3 is TGTGCCAGCAGCACAAATGAGCAGTTCTTC. Protein product: CASSTNEQFF.